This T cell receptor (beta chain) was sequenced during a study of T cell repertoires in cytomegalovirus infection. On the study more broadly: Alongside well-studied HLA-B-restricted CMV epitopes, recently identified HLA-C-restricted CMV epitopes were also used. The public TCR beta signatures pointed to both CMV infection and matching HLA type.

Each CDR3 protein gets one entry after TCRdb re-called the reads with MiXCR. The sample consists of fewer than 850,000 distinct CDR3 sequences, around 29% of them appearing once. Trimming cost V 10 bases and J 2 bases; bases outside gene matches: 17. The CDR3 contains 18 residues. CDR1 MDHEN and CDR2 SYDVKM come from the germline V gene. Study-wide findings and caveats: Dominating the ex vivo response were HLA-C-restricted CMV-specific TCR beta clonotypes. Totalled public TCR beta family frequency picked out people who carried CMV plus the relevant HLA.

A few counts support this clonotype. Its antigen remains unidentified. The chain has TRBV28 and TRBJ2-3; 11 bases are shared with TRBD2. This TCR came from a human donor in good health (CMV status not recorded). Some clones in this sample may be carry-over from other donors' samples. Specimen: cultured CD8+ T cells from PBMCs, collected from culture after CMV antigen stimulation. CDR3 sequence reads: CATNPGLAVPDSTDTQYF. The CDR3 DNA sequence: TGTGCCACCAACCCGGGACTAGCGGTCCCCGACTCCACAGATACGCAGTATTTT.